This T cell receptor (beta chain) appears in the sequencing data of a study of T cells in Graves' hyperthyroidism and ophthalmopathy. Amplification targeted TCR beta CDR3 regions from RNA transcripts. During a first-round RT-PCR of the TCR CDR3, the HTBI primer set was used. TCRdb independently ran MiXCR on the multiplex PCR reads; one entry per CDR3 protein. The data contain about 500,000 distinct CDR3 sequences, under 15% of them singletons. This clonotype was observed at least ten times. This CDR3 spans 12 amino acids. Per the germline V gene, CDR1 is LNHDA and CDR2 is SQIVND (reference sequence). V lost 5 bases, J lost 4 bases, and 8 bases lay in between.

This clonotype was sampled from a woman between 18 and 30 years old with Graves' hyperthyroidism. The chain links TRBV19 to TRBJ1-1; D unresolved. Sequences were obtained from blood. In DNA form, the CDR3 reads TGTGCCAGTAGTCTTCTTAGCACTGAAGCTTTCTTT. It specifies CASSLLSTEAFF.